The 28 T cell receptor beta chains listed next were all sequenced from one sample in a study of cytomegalovirus exposure and HLA in healthy donors (dated by TCRdb to the late 2010s). The library was made by the immunoSEQ multiplex PCR assay. For the multiplex PCR, a mixture combining 60 forward primers for TCR Vbeta segments and 13 reverse primers for TCR Jbeta segments was used. This is the immuneACCESS table as TCRdb keeps it, with only in-frame sequences that have V and J called. A part of the clones is gone; compared with another copy, unresolved V genes explain less than half, and the rest is unexplained. Here the sample has fewer than 200,000 clones; more than 75% occur a single time. About 2.1% of the sample is in the top ten clones. The sample consisted of PBMCs. Every receptor here comes from a man between 18 and 29 years old in good health and CMV-seropositive.

The J gene is TRBJ1-6, the V gene TRBV30; a possible D gene is TRBD1 (5 bases). CDR3 length: 16 amino acids. V was cut by 3 bases and J by 10 bases, with 22 bases left in between. The V gene's germline CDR1 is GTSNPN and CDR2 SVGIG (reference sequence). This CDR3 is CAWSLRLNRWGSPLHF. DNA of the CDR3: TGTGCCTGGAGCCTCCGACTCAACCGGTGGGGCTCACCCCTCCACTTT.

The CDR3: CASSSTAPTDTQYF. DNA of the CDR3: TGTGCCAGCAGCTCCACAGCCCCCACAGATACGCAGTATTTT. The chain combines TRBV7-9 with TRBJ2-3; the D is unclear. CDR3 length: 14 residues. The V gene's germline CDR1 is SEHNR and CDR2 FQNEAQ (reference sequence). Deletions cut 4 bases from V and 2 bases from J, with 10 bases between.

The chain couples TRBV6-1 to TRBJ2-1; TRBD2 matches 9 bases. The CDR3 loop spans 17 amino acids. Germline lookup yields CDR1 MNHNS and CDR2 SASEGT. V lost 0 bases, J lost 4 bases, and 7 bases stayed unmatched. The CDR3 is CASSEAGLAGSYNEQFF. In DNA, the CDR3 is TGTGCCAGCAGTGAAGCAGGGCTAGCGGGGAGTTACAATGAGCAGTTCTTC.

The chain links TRBV6-1 to TRBJ2-5, with unresolved D. The germline V gene encodes CDR1 MNHNS and CDR2 SASEGT. V was clipped by 4 bases and J by 3 bases, with 9 bases between them. There are 13 residues in the CDR3. The DNA of the CDR3 is TGTGCCAGCAGTGGCGGTTTAAAAGAGACCCAGTACTTC. It is translated as CASSGGLKETQYF.

The J gene is TRBJ1-4, the V gene TRBV6-5; D is possibly TRBD1 (6 bases). The V end lost 0 bases, the J end lost 7 bases, and 15 bases lay between the germline ends. This CDR3 has 16 amino acids. Germline CDR1 and CDR2: MNHEY and SVGAGI. CDR3: CASSYSRGGVSEKLFF. The CDR3 DNA is TGTGCCAGCAGTTACTCTCGAGGGGGGGTAAGTGAAAAACTGTTTTTT.

V usage is TRBV2 and J usage is TRBJ2-1, with TRBD2 identical over 7 bases. Trimming took 5 bases from V and 5 from J; bases not matched to a gene: 9. The CDR3 consists of 15 residues. Germline V CDR1 and CDR2: SNHLY, FYNNEI. For the CDR3, the DNA is TGTGCCAGCAGTACAGCGGGGTCGTCAAACAATGAGCAGTTCTTC. Translating it yields CASSTAGSSNNEQFF.

The V gene is TRBV5-1, the J gene TRBJ1-1; the match to TRBD1 covers 8 bases. V lost 1 base, J lost 4 bases, and 6 bases stayed unmatched. This CDR3 spans 15 amino acids. CDR1 is SGHRS and CDR2 is YFSETQ in the germline V gene. CDR3 sequence: CASSLLDRDFTEAFF. DNA of the CDR3: TGCGCCAGCAGCTTGCTGGACAGGGACTTCACTGAAGCTTTCTTT.

The CDR3 DNA reads TGTGCCAGCAGTGTACTAGCGGGGGTCTCAACACCCACCGGGGAGCTGTTTTTT. Its translation: CASSVLAGVSTPTGELFF. This chain links TRBV2 with TRBJ2-2, with 11 positions matching TRBD2. Germline CDR1 and CDR2: SNHLY and FYNNEI. The length of the CDR3 is 18 residues. J gave up 4 bases and V 4 bases, and 11 bases lay outside the gene matches.

CDR3 nucleotides: TGTGCCAGCAGTGATCTTCCTGCTAGCGGACAAGAGACCCAGTACTTC. Amino acids: CASSDLPASGQETQYF. This chain uses TRBV6-1 with TRBJ2-5; TRBD2 agrees at 7 bases. V lost 3 bases and J lost 2; bases outside the gene matches: 9. This CDR3 contains 16 residues. The germline V gene encodes CDR1 MNHNS and CDR2 SASEGT.

This chain connects TRBV6-1 to TRBJ1-2, with a weak D call TRBD1 (6 bases). Trimming stripped 2 bases from V and 6 bases from J, with 19 bases between. This CDR3 has 16 amino acids. CDR1 is MNHNS and CDR2 is SASEGT in the germline V gene. CDR3 nucleotides: TGTGCCAGCAGTGAAATGATGGGGACACCCGCGGATGGCTACACCTTC. Encoded protein: CASSEMMGTPADGYTF.

The rearrangement links TRBV28 to TRBJ2-1, with 12 bases aligning to TRBD2. The CDR3 covers 15 residues. CDR1 and CDR2 from the germline V gene are MDHEN and SYDVKM. Trimming at V came to 5 bases and at J to 5 bases, leaving 4 bases not matched to a gene. Here the CDR3 reads CASSPLAGGHNEQFF. DNA of the CDR3: TGTGCCAGCAGTCCACTAGCGGGGGGTCACAATGAGCAGTTCTTC.

The chain has TRBV21-1 and TRBJ1-2; TRBD1 reflects the table's D call only, with no check against the DNA. TRBV21-1 is shown as a pseudogene. The CDR3 has 16 residues. CDR3 in DNA: TGTGCCAGCAGCATAGGGACAGGGGAAACTAACTATGGCTACACCTTC. Residues: CASSIGTGETNYGYTF.

The chain combines TRBV10-3 with TRBJ2-5, with TRBD2 matching 9 bases. The CDR3 loop spans 15 amino acids. The V segment lost 2 bases and the J segment 4 bases; nucleotides outside the gene matches: 5. Per the germline V gene, CDR1 is ENHRY and CDR2 is SYGVKD. CDR3 in amino acids: CAISEVAGGRETQYF. CDR3 DNA sequence: TGTGCCATCAGTGAGGTGGCGGGGGGGCGAGAGACCCAGTACTTC.

V and J are TRBV18 and TRBJ2-7, with D tentatively TRBD2 (6 bases). The CDR3 loop spans 16 amino acids. Between the trimmed V and J ends, which lost 3 bases and 2 bases, there was a span of 17 bases. CDR1 and CDR2 from the germline V gene are KGHSH and LQKENI. CDR3 nucleotides: TGTGCCAGCTCACCCCGGGGAAGCGGGCCTACCTACGAGCAGTACTTC. Its translation: CASSPRGSGPTYEQYF.

V and J are TRBV5-1 and TRBJ2-7; TRBD1 matches at 8 bases. This CDR3 is built from 14 residues. Unmatched junction bases numbered 7, after V lost 4 bases and J lost 4 bases. CDR1 is SGHRS and CDR2 is YFSETQ in the germline V gene. The CDR3 here is CASSLDRARYEQYF. For the CDR3, the DNA is TGCGCCAGCAGCCTGGACAGGGCCCGGTACGAGCAGTACTTC.

V is TRBV11-2 and J is TRBJ1-6; D is unresolved. V lost 1 base and J lost 0, with 10 bases in between. The CDR3 has 17 amino acids. Germline CDR1 reads SGHAT; CDR2 reads FQNNGV. The CDR3, as DNA: TGTGCCAGCAGCTTAGCGCCCTGGAGCTCCTATAATTCACCCCTCCACTTT. This codes for CASSLAPWSSYNSPLHF.

As DNA, the CDR3 is TGTGCCAGCAGCGCCGGGATAGGGTTAGCGGTACAAGAGACCCAGTACTTC. Translated: CASSAGIGLAVQETQYF. The chain combines TRBV9 with TRBJ2-5; tentative D call: TRBD2 (6 bases). The CDR3 has 17 residues. V lost 3 bases to trimming and J lost 2 bases, with 20 bases between them. Per the germline V gene, CDR1 is SGDLS and CDR2 is YYNGEE.

As regards this clone: Relative to the germline gene, one junction end is altered; a read error may explain this. The identical CDR3 is also encoded by other nucleotide sequences in the sample. This chain joins TRBV6-1 and TRBJ2-2; 13 bases agree with TRBD2. Looked up from germline, CDR1 is MNHNS and CDR2 is SASEGT. There are 19 residues in the CDR3. Here the CDR3 reads CASSEAIPGLAGYTGELFF. The CDR3 DNA follows: TGTGCCAGCAGTGAAGCGATCCCGGGACTAGCGGGGTACACCGGGGAACTGTTTTTT.

The chain recombines TRBV13 with TRBJ1-6; 9 bases line up with TRBD1. Germline lookup yields CDR1 PRHDT and CDR2 FYEKMQ (reference sequence). V shed 5 bases, J shed 7 bases, and the junction held 3 bases outside the gene matches. The CDR3 is 14 residues long. The CDR3 nucleotides read TGTGCCAGCAGCCTTGGACAGGGGAATTCACCCCTCCACTTT. Translated, it gives CASSLGQGNSPLHF.

The V and J genes are TRBV4-3 and TRBJ1-6; perhaps TRBD1 as D (6 bases). The CDR3 runs 15 residues. Germline values: CDR1 LGHNA, CDR2 YSLEER. V lost 0 bases and J 7 bases, leaving 10 bases between the germline ends. The CDR3 region is CASSQDLRGNSPLHF. CDR3 coding DNA: TGCGCCAGCAGCCAAGATTTAAGGGGGAATTCACCCCTCCACTTT.

The chain uses TRBV13 and TRBJ2-5, with 7 nucleotides matching TRBD1. Germline lookup yields CDR1 PRHDT and CDR2 FYEKMQ (reference sequence). This CDR3 is built from 16 residues. V lost 5 bases and J lost 2; bases outside the gene matches: 11. The CDR3 DNA is TGTGCCAGCAGCCTACGGACAGGTAGGACTCAAGAGACCCAGTACTTC. Residues: CASSLRTGRTQETQYF.

J is TRBJ2-5 and V is TRBV7-2, with 7 bases that match TRBD1. Trimming took 1 base from V and 11 from J; bases not matched to a gene: 7. The germline gives CDR1 SGHTA, CDR2 FQGNSA. The CDR3 spans 13 residues. Written as DNA, the CDR3 is TGTGCCAGCAGCTTAGACCAGAAGGGGGCACAGTACTTC. It codes for CASSLDQKGAQYF.

This clone has only one observation. This chain joins TRBV12-5 and TRBJ2-1; tentative D call: TRBD1 (6 bases). CDR1 and CDR2 from the germline V gene are LGHNT and FRNRAP. The ends were cut back, 6 bases at V and 1 base at J, with 10 bases in the middle. The length of the CDR3 is 14 residues. This chain's CDR3 is CASGRQVSYNEQFF. In DNA form, the CDR3 reads TGTGCTAGTGGGCGACAGGTTTCCTACAATGAGCAGTTCTTC.

The rearrangement links TRBV5-4 to TRBJ2-1; perhaps TRBD2 as D (5 bases). The CDR3 consists of 13 residues. Trimming removed 6 bases from V and 1 base from J, with 8 bases in between. The germline CDR1 and CDR2 sequences are SGHNT and YYREEE (reference sequence). This CDR3 is CASTGGSYNEQFF. Here the CDR3 DNA reads TGTGCCAGCACAGGCGGGTCCTACAATGAGCAGTTCTTC.

As concerns this clone: A much larger clone sits a single nucleotide away, making a read error possible. The sample has other DNA sequences that encode this CDR3 too. The rearrangement joins TRBV6-1 to TRBJ2-3; 15 bases fit TRBD2. The CDR3 covers 15 residues. The germline V gene encodes CDR1 MNHNS and CDR2 SASEGT. V lost 4 bases and J lost 6; bases outside the gene matches: 2. The CDR3 region has the DNA TGTGCCAGCAGTGGGACTAGCGGGGGGGCCGATACGCAGTATTTT. Translated, it gives CASSGTSGGADTQYF.

The chain recombines TRBV5-1 with TRBJ2-3; 11 bases agree with TRBD2. Trimming removed 0 bases from V and 0 bases from J; junction bases left unmatched: 15. Germline V gives CDR1 SGHRS, CDR2 YFSETQ. The CDR3 is made up of 21 amino acids. The CDR3 nucleotides are TGCGCCAGCAGCTTGGGCGTACTAGCGGGGGTGTGGGGATGGAGCACAGATACGCAGTATTTT. The encoded protein is CASSLGVLAGVWGWSTDTQYF. The complete variable domain, with remaining parts taken from reference TRBV5-1 and TRBJ2-3, reads KAGVTQTPRYLIKTRGQQVTLSCSPISGHRSVSWYQQTPGQGLQFLFEYFSETQRNKGNFPGRFSGRQFSNSRSEMNVSTLELGDSALYLCASSLGVLAGVWGWSTDTQYFGPGTRLTVL.

The chain has TRBV10-3 and TRBJ1-1, with 9 bases matching TRBD1. The length of the CDR3 is 15 residues. Trimming cost V 5 bases and J 4 bases; bases outside gene matches: 8. CDR1 ENHRY and CDR2 SYGVKD come from the germline V gene. CDR3 DNA sequence: TGTGCCATCAGTACGGACAGGGGTGGGTCCACTGAAGCTTTCTTT. Translating it yields CAISTDRGGSTEAFF.

The chain carries TRBV2 and TRBJ1-5, with 7 bases fitting TRBD1. In germline, CDR1 is SNHLY, CDR2 FYNNEI. CDR3 length equals 13 residues. With V trimmed by 6 bases and J by 3 bases, 2 bases remained unmatched. The CDR3 region is CASRGQHNQPQHF. CDR3 bases: TGTGCCAGCAGGGGACAGCACAATCAGCCCCAGCATTTT.